These 11 T cell receptor beta chains were sequenced from one sample in a study of T cell responses to AZD1222 COVID-19 vaccine. Sequencing used immunoSEQ multiplex PCR; TCRdb keeps in-frame clones, though not all of them. This repertoire shows 150,000 to 180,000 clones, over 70% found once; its top ten account for just over 9%. Sequenced material: peripheral blood, taken 28 days after the second AZD1222 dose. The receptors here all came from an adult who received the AZD1222 COVID-19 vaccine.

The rearrangement links TRBV9 to TRBJ2-7; TRBD1 might be the D (6 bases). CDR3 size: 15 residues. From germline, CDR1 is SGDLS and CDR2 YYNGEE. V lost 4 bases and J 1 base, leaving 15 bases between the germline ends. Here the CDR3 reads CASSPGADQSYEQYF. CDR3 DNA sequence: TGTGCCAGCAGCCCAGGGGCAGACCAATCCTACGAGCAGTACTTC.

CDR3 sequence: CASSRSGGSGYTF. DNA of the CDR3: TGTGCCAGCAGTAGATCAGGGGGTAGTGGCTACACCTTC. The chain carries TRBV27 and TRBJ1-2; 7 bases line up with TRBD1. The CDR3 has 13 amino acids. The germline CDR1 and CDR2 sequences are MNHEY and SMNVEV (reference sequence). V gave up 5 bases and J gave up 7 bases; unmatched junction bases: 7.

The chain carries TRBV3-1 (or the pseudogene TRBV3-2) and TRBJ2-7, with 13 positions matching TRBD2. The germline gives CDR1 LGHDT, CDR2 YNNKEL (reference sequence). The CDR3 covers 14 residues. V was clipped by 8 bases and J by 2 bases; unmatched bases: 3. The CDR3 is CASAGTSGTYEQYF. In DNA, the CDR3 is TGTGCCAGCGCCGGGACTAGCGGGACCTACGAGCAGTACTTC.

This rearrangement joins TRBV28 to TRBJ2-1; 8 nucleotides agree with TRBD2. This CDR3 has 16 residues. Germline V gene data show CDR1 as MDHEN and CDR2 as SYDVKM. V lost 4 bases, J lost 0 bases, and 5 bases stayed unmatched. CDR3 protein: CASSSFTSGSYNEQFF. The CDR3 DNA follows: TGTGCCAGCAGTTCCTTCACTAGCGGCTCCTACAATGAGCAGTTCTTC. The whole variable domain, remainder taken from reference TRBV28 and TRBJ2-1, is DVKVTQSSRYLVKRTGEKVFLECVQDMDHENMFWYRQDPGLGLRLIYFSYDVKMKEKGDIPEGYSVSREKKERFSLILESASTNQTSMYLCASSSFTSGSYNEQFFGPGTRLTVL.

This chain joins TRBV15 and TRBJ2-5, with unresolved D. Trimming removed 5 bases at V and 5 bases at J, with 9 bases between. The CDR3 covers 12 residues. CDR1 is LNHNV and CDR2 is YYDKDF in the germline V gene (reference sequence). CDR3 nucleotides: TGTGCCACCAGCTCCCAAGGGGAGACCCAGTACTTC. Amino acids: CATSSQGETQYF.

The chain carries TRBV7-2 and TRBJ2-1; no reliable D call. Per germline, CDR1 SGHTA and CDR2 FQGNSA. V lost 5 bases, J lost 6 bases, and 20 bases lay in between. The CDR3 consists of 16 residues. The chain's CDR3 is CASSPDISLAGNEQFF. The CDR3 DNA sequence: TGTGCCAGCAGCCCAGACATTAGCCTCGCTGGCAATGAGCAGTTCTTC.

V usage is TRBV4-2 and J usage is TRBJ2-3; D tentatively fits TRBD1 or TRBD2 (6 bases each). V lost 0 bases and J 2 bases, leaving 18 bases between the germline ends. This CDR3 is 18 amino acids long. The germline gives CDR1 LGHNA, CDR2 YNFKEQ. CDR3 protein: CASSQDPRGGDITDTQYF. DNA for the CDR3: TGTGCCAGCAGCCAAGACCCCCGCGGCGGGGACATCACAGATACGCAGTATTTT.

The chain joins TRBV24-1 to TRBJ2-1, with TRBD2 matching over 8 bases. The germline V gene encodes CDR1 KGHDR and CDR2 SFDVKD. This CDR3 contains 14 residues. Trimming at V came to 9 bases and at J to 8 bases, leaving 11 bases not matched to a gene. The CDR3 loop reads CATAGTRTTDEQFF. In DNA form, the CDR3 reads TGTGCCACCGCGGGGACTAGGACCACGGATGAGCAGTTCTTC.

This clone was observed a single time. This chain joins TRBV7-2 and TRBJ2-3; D perhaps matches TRBD1 (6 bases). Trimming removed 8 bases from V and 0 bases from J, with 18 bases in between. The CDR3 contains 16 residues. Germline CDR1 and CDR2: SGHTA and FQGNSA. This CDR3 is CASSPSGDPSTDTQYF. CDR3 bases: TGTGCCAGCTCCCCGTCAGGGGACCCTAGCACAGATACGCAGTATTTT.

As for this clone: This same CDR3 is encoded by further DNA sequences in the sample. CDR3 DNA: TGTGCCAGCAGCCCCTCCGGTGAGCAGTTCTTC. It encodes CASSPSGEQFF. This chain links TRBV6-6 with TRBJ2-1; no firm D call. The CDR3 covers 11 residues. V was cut by 6 bases and J by 9 bases, with 9 bases left in between. Germline V gene sequence: CDR1 MNHNY, CDR2 SVGAGI (reference sequence).

The V gene is TRBV4-2, the J gene TRBJ1-5, with 9 positions matching TRBD1. This CDR3 contains 19 residues. Germline CDR1 is LGHNA and CDR2 is YNFKEQ. V shed 0 bases and J 5 bases; nucleotides not matched to a gene: 14. The CDR3 loop is CASSQDHRDRAGCDQPQHF. CDR3 in DNA: TGTGCCAGCAGCCAAGATCATCGGGACAGGGCAGGATGTGATCAGCCCCAGCATTTT.